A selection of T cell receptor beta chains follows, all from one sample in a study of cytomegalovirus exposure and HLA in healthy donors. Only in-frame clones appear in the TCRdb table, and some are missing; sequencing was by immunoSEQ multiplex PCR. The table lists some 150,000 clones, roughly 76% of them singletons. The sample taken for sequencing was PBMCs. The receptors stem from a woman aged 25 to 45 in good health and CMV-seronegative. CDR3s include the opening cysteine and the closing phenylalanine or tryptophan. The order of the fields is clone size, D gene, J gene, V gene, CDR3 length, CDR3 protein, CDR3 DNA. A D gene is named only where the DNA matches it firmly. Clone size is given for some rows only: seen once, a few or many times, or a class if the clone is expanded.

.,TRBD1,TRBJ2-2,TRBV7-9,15,CASSLSTGVTGELFF,TGTGCCAGCAGCTTATCGACAGGGGTCACCGGGGAGCTGTTTTTT
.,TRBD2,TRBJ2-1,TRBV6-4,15,CASSSLAGERNEQFF,TGTGCCAGCAGTAGTCTAGCGGGAGAGAGGAATGAGCAGTTCTTC
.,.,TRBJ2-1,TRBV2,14,CASRGGTYYNEQFF,TGTGCCAGCAGGGGTGGGACATACTACAATGAGCAGTTCTTC
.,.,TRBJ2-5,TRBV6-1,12,CAGRAVAETQYF,TGTGCCGGTCGGGCAGTAGCGGAGACCCAGTACTTC
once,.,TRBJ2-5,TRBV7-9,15,CASSLVAGGQETQYF,TGTGCCAGCAGCTTGGTTGCAGGGGGGCAAGAGACCCAGTACTTC
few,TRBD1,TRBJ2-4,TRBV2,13,CASRGQGENIQYF,TGTGCCAGCAGGGGACAGGGGGAAAACATTCAGTACTTC
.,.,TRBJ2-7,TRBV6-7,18,CASSSLSCPGRGGSEQYF,TGTGCCAGCAGTTCCCTCTCCTGCCCAGGAAGGGGGGGTAGCGAGCAGTACTTC
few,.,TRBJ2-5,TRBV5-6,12,CASTYYGETQYF,TGTGCCAGCACCTACTATGGAGAGACCCAGTACTTC